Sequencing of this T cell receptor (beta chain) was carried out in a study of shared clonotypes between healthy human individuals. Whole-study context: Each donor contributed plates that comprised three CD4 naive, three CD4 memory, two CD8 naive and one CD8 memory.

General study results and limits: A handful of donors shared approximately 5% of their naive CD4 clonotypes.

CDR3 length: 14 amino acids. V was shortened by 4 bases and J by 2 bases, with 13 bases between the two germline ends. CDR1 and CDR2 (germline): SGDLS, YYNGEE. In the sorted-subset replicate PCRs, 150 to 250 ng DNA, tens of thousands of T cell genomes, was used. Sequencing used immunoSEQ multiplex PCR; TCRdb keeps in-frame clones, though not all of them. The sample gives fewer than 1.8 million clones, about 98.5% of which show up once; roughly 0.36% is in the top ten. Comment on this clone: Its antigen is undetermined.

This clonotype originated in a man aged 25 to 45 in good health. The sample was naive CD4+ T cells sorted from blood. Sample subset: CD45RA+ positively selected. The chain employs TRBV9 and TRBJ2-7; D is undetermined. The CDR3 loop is CASSISTYPYEQYF. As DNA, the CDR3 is TGTGCCAGCAGCATATCGACGTATCCCTACGAGCAGTACTTC. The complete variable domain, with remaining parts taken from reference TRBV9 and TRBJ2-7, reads DSGVTQTPKHLITATGQRVTLRCSPRSGDLSVYWYQQSLDQGLQFLIQYYNGEERAKGNILERFSAQQFPDLHSELNLSSLELGDSALYFCASSISTYPYEQYFGPGTRLTVT.